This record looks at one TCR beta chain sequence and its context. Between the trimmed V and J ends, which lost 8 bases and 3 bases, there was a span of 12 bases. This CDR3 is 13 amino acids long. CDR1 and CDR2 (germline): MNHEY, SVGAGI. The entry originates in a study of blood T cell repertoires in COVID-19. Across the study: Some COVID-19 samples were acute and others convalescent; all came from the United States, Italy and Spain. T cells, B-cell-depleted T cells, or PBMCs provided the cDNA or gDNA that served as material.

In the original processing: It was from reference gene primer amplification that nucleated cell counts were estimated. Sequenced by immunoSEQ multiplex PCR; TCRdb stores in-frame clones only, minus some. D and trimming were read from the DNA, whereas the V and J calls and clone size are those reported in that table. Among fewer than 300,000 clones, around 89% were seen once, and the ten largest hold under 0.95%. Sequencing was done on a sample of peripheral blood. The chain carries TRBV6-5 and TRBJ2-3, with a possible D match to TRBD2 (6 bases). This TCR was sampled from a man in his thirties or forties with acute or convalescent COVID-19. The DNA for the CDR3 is TGTGCCAGCGGTTCTCGGGGGACAGATACGCAGTATTTT. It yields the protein CASGSRGTDTQYF.